This is a list of T cell receptor beta chains from one sample in a study of blood T cell repertoires in COVID-19. Here immunoSEQ multiplex PCR was the method, and the copy in TCRdb shows in-frame clones only, minus some. The sample lists hundreds of thousands of clones; approximately 92% were seen once. Sequenced input: PBMCs or T cells enriched from blood (not recorded which). The receptor source for this set is a man in his thirties or forties who had recovered from COVID-19. Each CDR3 is given with its conserved first and last residue. D genes are given only for firm matches. Not all rows give a size; the values are once, few, many and, for expanded clones, a class.

V gene	clone size	J gene	D gene	CDR3 protein	CDR3 DNA
TRBV6-5	once	TRBJ2-3	TRBD1	CASSYTWTGGTDTQYF	TGTGCCAGCAGTTACACATGGACAGGGGGCACAGATACGCAGTATTTT
TRBV14	-	TRBJ2-1	TRBD2	CASSPLSPSGGEQFF	TGTGCCAGCAGCCCCCTTTCGCCTAGCGGAGGGGAGCAGTTCTTC
TRBV20-1	-	TRBJ1-3	-	CSELIGNTIYF	TGCAGTGAACTGATTGGAAACACCATATATTTT
TRBV2	-	TRBJ2-3	TRBD1	CASRDNRGTQYF	TGTGCCAGCAGAGATAACAGGGGAACGCAGTATTTT
TRBV6-5	-	TRBJ2-7	TRBD1	CASSYSSTGTYEQYF	TGTGCCAGCAGTTACTCTTCGACAGGGACCTACGAGCAGTACTTC
TRBV6-5	-	TRBJ2-7	TRBD1	CASRTGQGGQYF	TGTGCCAGCAGGACGGGACAGGGTGGGCAGTACTTC
TRBV5-6	few	TRBJ1-5	-	CASSSRGAPLSNQPQHF	TGTGCCAGCAGCTCCCGAGGAGCTCCTCTTAGCAATCAGCCCCAGCATTTT
TRBV5-3	once	TRBJ1-2	TRBD1	CARSLLFQGALGWDLGIYGYTF	TGTGCCAGAAGCTTACTCTTTCAGGGGGCCCTAGGTTGGGATCTGGGCATCTATGGCTACACCTTC
TRBV28	-	TRBJ2-7	TRBD1	CASSSQDRGTYEQYF	TGTGCCAGCAGTTCTCAGGACAGGGGGACCTACGAGCAGTACTTC
TRBV19	-	TRBJ1-1	-	CACHGQGGAEAFF	TGTGCCTGTCACGGGCAGGGCGGGGCTGAAGCTTTCTTT
TRBV5-1	-	TRBJ2-1	-	CASRSSYNEQFF	TGCGCCAGCAGGAGCTCCTACAATGAGCAGTTCTTC
TRBV21-1	once	TRBJ1-1	-	CASSKVRLVTHEAFF	TGTGCCAGCAGCAAAGTTAGACTGGTAACGCATGAAGCTTTCTTT
TRBV10-1	-	TRBJ2-2	-	CASTPTRAGELFF	TGCGCCAGCACCCCGACGAGGGCCGGGGAGCTGTTTTTT
TRBV7-9	-	TRBJ1-2	TRBD1	CASGTRGQGVVGYTF	TGTGCCAGCGGGACGCGGGGACAGGGGGTGGTTGGCTACACCTTC
TRBV10-1	-	TRBJ2-1	TRBD2	CASSETAGGSYNEQFF	TGCGCCAGCAGTGAGACAGCGGGAGGGTCCTACAATGAGCAGTTCTTC
TRBV7-9	-	TRBJ2-7	-	CASSLGQETYEQYF	TGTGCCAGCAGCTTAGGACAGGAGACCTACGAGCAGTACTTC
TRBV27	-	TRBJ2-6	-	CASSRGPSGANVLTF	TGTGCCAGCAGTCGCGGCCCCTCTGGGGCCAACGTCCTGACTTTC
TRBV3-1/TRBV3-2	-	TRBJ2-3	-	CASSQGRSPADTQYF	TGTGCCAGCAGCCAAGGCCGGAGTCCCGCAGATACGCAGTATTTT
TRBV27	-	TRBJ2-1	-	CASSLSYGGIYNEQFF	TGTGCCAGCAGTTTATCGTATGGCGGGATTTACAATGAGCAGTTCTTC
TRBV5-6	-	TRBJ2-7	TRBD2	CASSGTSGAYEQYF	TGTGCCAGCAGTGGGACTAGCGGTGCCTACGAGCAGTACTTC
TRBV28	-	TRBJ2-1	TRBD2	CASSEPGLAGNNEQFF	TGTGCCAGCAGTGAACCGGGACTAGCGGGAAACAATGAGCAGTTCTTC
TRBV15	-	TRBJ2-5	TRBD2	CATSPSGIGGETQYF	TGTGCCACCAGCCCTAGCGGGATAGGTGGAGAGACCCAGTACTTC
TRBV30	-	TRBJ1-2	-	CAWSVGAGIGYTF	TGTGCCTGGAGTGTAGGGGCAGGGATTGGCTACACCTTC
TRBV3-1/TRBV3-2	-	TRBJ2-1	TRBD2	CASSQGGSGRAAGPFF	TGTGCCAGCAGCCAAGGTGGATCCGGGAGGGCCGCGGGGCCGTTCTTC
TRBV24-1	-	TRBJ2-3	TRBD2	CATSDDGTSGRRDTQYF	TGTGCCACCAGTGACGACGGGACTAGCGGGAGAAGGGATACGCAGTATTTT
TRBV30	-	TRBJ2-7	TRBD2	CAWGPGAGGFEQYF	TGTGCCTGGGGGCCCGGGGCGGGAGGGTTCGAGCAGTACTTC
TRBV5-1	-	TRBJ2-3	-	CASSSGGAFGDTQYF	TGCGCCAGCAGTTCCGGGGGAGCTTTTGGAGATACGCAGTATTTT